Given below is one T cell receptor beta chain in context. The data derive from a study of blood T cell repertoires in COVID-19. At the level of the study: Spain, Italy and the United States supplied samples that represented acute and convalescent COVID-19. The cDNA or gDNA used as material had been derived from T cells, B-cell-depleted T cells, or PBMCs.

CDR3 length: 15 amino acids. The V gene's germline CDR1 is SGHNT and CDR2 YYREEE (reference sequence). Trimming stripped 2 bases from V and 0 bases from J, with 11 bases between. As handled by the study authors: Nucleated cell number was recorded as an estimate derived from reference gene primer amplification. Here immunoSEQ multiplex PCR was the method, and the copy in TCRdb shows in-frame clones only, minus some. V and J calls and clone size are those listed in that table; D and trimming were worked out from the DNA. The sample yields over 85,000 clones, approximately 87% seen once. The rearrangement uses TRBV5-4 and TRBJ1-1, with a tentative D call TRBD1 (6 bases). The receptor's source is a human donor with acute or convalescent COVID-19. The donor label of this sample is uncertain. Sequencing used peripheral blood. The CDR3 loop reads CASSLPGAMNTEAFF. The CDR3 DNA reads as TGTGCCAGCAGCTTACCAGGGGCGATGAACACTGAAGCTTTCTTT.